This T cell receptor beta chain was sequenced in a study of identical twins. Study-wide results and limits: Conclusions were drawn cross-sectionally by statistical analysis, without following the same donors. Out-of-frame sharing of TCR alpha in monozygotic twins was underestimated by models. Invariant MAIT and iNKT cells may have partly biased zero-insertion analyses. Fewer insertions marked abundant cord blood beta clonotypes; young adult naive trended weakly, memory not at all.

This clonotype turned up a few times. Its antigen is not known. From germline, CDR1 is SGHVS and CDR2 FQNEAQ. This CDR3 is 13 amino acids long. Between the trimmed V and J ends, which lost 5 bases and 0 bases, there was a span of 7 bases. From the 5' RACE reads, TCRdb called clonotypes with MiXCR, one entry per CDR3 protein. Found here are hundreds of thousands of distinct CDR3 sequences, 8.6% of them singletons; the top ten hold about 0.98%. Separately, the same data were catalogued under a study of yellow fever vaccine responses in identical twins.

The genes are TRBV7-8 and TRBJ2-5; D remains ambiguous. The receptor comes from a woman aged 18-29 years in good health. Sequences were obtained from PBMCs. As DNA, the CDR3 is TGTGCCAGCAGCAACCAGTACCAAGAGACCCAGTACTTC. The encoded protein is CASSNQYQETQYF.